These 11 T cell receptor beta chains share one sample of origin, sequenced in a study of blood T cell repertoires in COVID-19. The repertoire was sequenced with immunoSEQ multiplex PCR; TCRdb's copy has only in-frame clones and lacks some. Here the sample spans hundreds of thousands of clones, about 88% being singletons. Source material: PBMCs or T cells enriched from blood (not recorded which). These receptors all come from a woman aged 45-65 years who had recovered from COVID-19.

As to this clone: This sample also contains other DNA sequences that code for the same CDR3. V and J are TRBV28 and TRBJ2-2; D is unclear. The length of the CDR3 is 12 residues. Trimming shortened V by 3 bases and J by 5 bases, and 4 bases separated the two germline ends. Germline CDR1 reads MDHEN; CDR2 reads SYDVKM. This chain's CDR3 is CASSLRTGELFF. CDR3 DNA: TGTGCCAGCAGTTTGCGTACCGGGGAGCTGTTTTTT.

V gene TRBV14 combines with J gene TRBJ2-3; D may be TRBD2 (5 bases). Germline V gives CDR1 SGHDN, CDR2 FVKESK. Trimming took off 2 bases at V and 4 bases at J, with 7 bases between the two ends. This CDR3 has 13 residues. For the CDR3, the DNA is TGTGCCAGCAGCCAATCCGGGGCAGATACGCAGTATTTT. It yields the protein CASSQSGADTQYF.

The CDR3 bases are TGCGCCAGCAGCCTACGGACAGCTAACTATGGCTACACCTTC. Translated: CASSLRTANYGYTF. J is TRBJ1-2 and V is TRBV5-1, with D possibly being TRBD1 (6 bases). Deletions cut 4 bases from V and 0 bases from J, with 10 bases between. CDR3 length: 14 residues. CDR1 is SGHRS, CDR2 YFSETQ, per germline.

This chain uses TRBV18 with TRBJ1-1, with D unclear. Germline-derived CDR1 and CDR2 are KGHSH and LQKENI. CDR3 length: 15 amino acids. V was pared by 1 base and J by 0 bases, with 9 bases between. The CDR3 spells CASSPRHPVNTEAFF. The DNA for the CDR3 is TGTGCCAGCTCACCACGACACCCTGTGAACACTGAAGCTTTCTTT.

The chain employs TRBV14 and TRBJ1-5; D remains ambiguous. This CDR3 comprises 13 residues. Germline CDR1 reads SGHDN; CDR2 reads FVKESK. V was shortened by 5 bases and J by 6 bases, with 11 bases between the two germline ends. Here the CDR3 reads CASSGRVGQPQHF. CDR3 bases: TGTGCCAGCAGCGGGAGAGTAGGTCAGCCCCAGCATTTT.

The V gene is TRBV18, the J gene TRBJ2-1, with TRBD2 matching 11 bases. Germline V CDR1 and CDR2: KGHSH, LQKENI. With V trimmed by 3 bases and J by 3 bases, 7 bases remained unmatched. CDR3 length: 17 amino acids. The CDR3 region has the DNA TGTGCCAGCTCACCCCCAACCGGGACTAGCGGCTACAATGAGCAGTTCTTC. It translates to CASSPPTGTSGYNEQFF. The full variable domain, in which reference TRBV18 and TRBJ2-1 provide the parts outside the CDR3, is NAGVMQNPRHLVRRRGQEARLRCSPMKGHSHVYWYRQLPEEGLKFMVYLQKENIIDESGMPKERFSAEFPKEGPSILRIQQVVRGDSAAYFCASSPPTGTSGYNEQFFGPGTRLTVL.

The chain combines TRBV28 with TRBJ2-2, with D perhaps matching TRBD1 (5 bases). The V gene lost 5 bases and the J gene lost 1 base, with 8 bases spanning the gap. Germline V lookup: CDR1 MDHEN, CDR2 SYDVKM. The CDR3 spans 14 residues. The CDR3 coding sequence is TGTGCCAGCAGTGGCGGACAGAACACCGGGGAGCTGTTTTTT. It is translated as CASSGGQNTGELFF.

This clone showed up just once. The chain uses TRBV7-2 and TRBJ2-7; unclear D gene. Germline V gene lookup returns CDR1 SGHTA and CDR2 FQGNSA. V was cut by 0 bases and J by 7 bases, with 10 bases left in between. The CDR3 runs 13 residues. CDR3 sequence reads: CASSLASGLEQYF. The CDR3 DNA reads TGTGCCAGCAGCTTAGCATCAGGTTTAGAGCAGTACTTC.

The chain uses TRBV10-3 and TRBJ2-1; tentatively, D is TRBD1 (5 bases). The CDR3 is made up of 15 amino acids. V was shortened by 3 bases and J by 5 bases, with 14 bases between the two germline ends. Looked up from germline, CDR1 is ENHRY and CDR2 is SYGVKD. CDR3 sequence: CAISDPRAGNNEQFF. The CDR3 DNA is TGTGCCATCAGTGATCCCCGGGCAGGGAACAATGAGCAGTTCTTC.

The J gene is TRBJ2-2, the V gene TRBV18; D is undetermined. The CDR3 extends over 16 amino acids. The V gene's germline CDR1 is KGHSH and CDR2 LQKENI. Trimming removed 0 bases from V and 0 bases from J, with 8 bases in between. CDR3 sequence (DNA): TGTGCCAGCTCACCACCTATCTCGGCGAACACCGGGGAGCTGTTTTTT. This gives the protein CASSPPISANTGELFF.

The chain links TRBV27 to TRBJ2-7, with TRBD1 matching over 7 bases. V was clipped by 2 bases and J by 2 bases; unmatched bases: 6. Germline V gives CDR1 MNHEY, CDR2 SMNVEV (reference sequence). CDR3 size: 15 residues. The CDR3 DNA reads as TGTGCCAGCAGTTTAAGACAGGGTGGGGCCTACGAGCAGTACTTC. It translates to CASSLRQGGAYEQYF.